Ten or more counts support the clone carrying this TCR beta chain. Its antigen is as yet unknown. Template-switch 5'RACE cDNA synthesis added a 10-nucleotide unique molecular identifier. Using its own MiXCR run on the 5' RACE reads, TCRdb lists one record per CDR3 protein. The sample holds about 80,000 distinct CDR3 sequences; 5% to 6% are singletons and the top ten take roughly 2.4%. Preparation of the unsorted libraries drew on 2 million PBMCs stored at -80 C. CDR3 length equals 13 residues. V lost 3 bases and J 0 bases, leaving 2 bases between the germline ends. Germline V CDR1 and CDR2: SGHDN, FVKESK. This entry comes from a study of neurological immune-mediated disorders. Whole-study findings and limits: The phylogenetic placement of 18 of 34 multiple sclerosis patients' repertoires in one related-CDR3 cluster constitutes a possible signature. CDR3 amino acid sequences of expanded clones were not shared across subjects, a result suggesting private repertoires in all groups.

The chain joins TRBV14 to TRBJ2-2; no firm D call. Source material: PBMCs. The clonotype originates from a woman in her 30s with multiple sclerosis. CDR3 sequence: CASSHSNTGELFF. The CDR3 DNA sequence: TGTGCCAGCAGCCATTCGAACACCGGGGAGCTGTTTTTT.